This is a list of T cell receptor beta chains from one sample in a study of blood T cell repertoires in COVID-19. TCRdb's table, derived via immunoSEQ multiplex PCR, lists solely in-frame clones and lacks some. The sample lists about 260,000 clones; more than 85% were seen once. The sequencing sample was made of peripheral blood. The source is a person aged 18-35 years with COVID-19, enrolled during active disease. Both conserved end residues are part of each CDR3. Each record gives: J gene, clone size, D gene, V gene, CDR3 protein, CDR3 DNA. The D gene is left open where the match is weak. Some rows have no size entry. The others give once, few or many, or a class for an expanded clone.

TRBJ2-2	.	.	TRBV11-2	CASSLGGRTGELFF	TGTGCCAGCAGCTTAGGTGGCCGCACCGGGGAGCTGTTTTTT
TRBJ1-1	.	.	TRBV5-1	CASSFLQGEGNTEAFF	TGCGCCAGCAGCTTTCTACAGGGTGAGGGTAACACTGAAGCTTTCTTT
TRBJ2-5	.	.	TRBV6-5	CASRDAGKTQYF	TGTGCCAGCAGGGACGCCGGGAAGACCCAGTACTTC
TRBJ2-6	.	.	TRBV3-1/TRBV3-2	CASSRNGGYGANVLTF	TGTGCCAGCAGCCGCAACGGGGGTTATGGGGCCAACGTCCTGACTTTC
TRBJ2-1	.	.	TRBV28	CASSRLYSYNEQFF	TGTGCCAGCAGCCGTCTGTACTCCTACAATGAGCAGTTCTTC
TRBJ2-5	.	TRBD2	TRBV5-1	CASSLATSGRDQETQYF	TGCGCCAGCAGCTTGGCGACTAGCGGGAGGGACCAAGAGACCCAGTACTTC
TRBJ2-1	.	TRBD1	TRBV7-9	CASSPDGVWDRPYNEQFF	TGTGCCAGCAGCCCTGACGGGGTGTGGGACAGACCCTACAATGAGCAGTTCTTC
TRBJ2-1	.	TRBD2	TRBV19	CASSKGSGRAGDEQFF	TGTGCCAGTAGCAAGGGCAGCGGGAGGGCCGGGGATGAGCAGTTCTTC
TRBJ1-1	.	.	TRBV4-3	CASSQDLYSLNTEAFF	TGCGCCAGCAGCCAAGATTTGTACAGTCTGAACACTGAAGCTTTCTTT
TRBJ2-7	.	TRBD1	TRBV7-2	CASSVVPTGFEQYF	TGTGCCAGCAGCGTGGTCCCGACAGGGTTCGAGCAGTACTTC
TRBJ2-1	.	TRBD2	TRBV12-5	CASGLGGSKTHEQFF	TGTGCTAGTGGTTTGGGCGGGAGCAAAACCCATGAGCAGTTCTTC
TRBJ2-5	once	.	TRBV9	CASSAGGRQETQYF	TGTGCCAGCAGCGCCGGTGGGCGCCAAGAGACCCAGTACTTC
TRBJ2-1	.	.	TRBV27	CATTRVGEHNEQFF	TGTGCCACAACGCGGGTCGGGGAACACAATGAGCAGTTCTTC
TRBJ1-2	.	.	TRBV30	CAWSYLILGDRGYTF	TGTGCCTGGAGCTATCTTATCCTCGGGGATAGGGGCTACACCTTC
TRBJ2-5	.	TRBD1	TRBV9	CASSPEGASKETQYF	TGTGCCAGCAGCCCCGAGGGGGCGTCAAAGGAGACCCAGTACTTC